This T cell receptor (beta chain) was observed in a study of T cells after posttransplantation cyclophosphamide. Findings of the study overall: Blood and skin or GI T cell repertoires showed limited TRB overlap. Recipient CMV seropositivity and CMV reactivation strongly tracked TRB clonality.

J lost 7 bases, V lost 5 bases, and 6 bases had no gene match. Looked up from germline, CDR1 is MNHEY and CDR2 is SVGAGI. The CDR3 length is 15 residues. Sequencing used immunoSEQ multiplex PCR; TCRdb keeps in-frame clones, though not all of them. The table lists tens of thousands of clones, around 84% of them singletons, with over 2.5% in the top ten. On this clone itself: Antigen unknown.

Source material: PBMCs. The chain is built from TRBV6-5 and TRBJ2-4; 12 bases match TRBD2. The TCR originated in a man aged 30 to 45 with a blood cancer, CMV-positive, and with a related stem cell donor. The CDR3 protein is CASSQGTSGWNIQYF. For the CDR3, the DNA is TGTGCCAGCAGTCAAGGGACTAGCGGGTGGAACATTCAGTACTTC.